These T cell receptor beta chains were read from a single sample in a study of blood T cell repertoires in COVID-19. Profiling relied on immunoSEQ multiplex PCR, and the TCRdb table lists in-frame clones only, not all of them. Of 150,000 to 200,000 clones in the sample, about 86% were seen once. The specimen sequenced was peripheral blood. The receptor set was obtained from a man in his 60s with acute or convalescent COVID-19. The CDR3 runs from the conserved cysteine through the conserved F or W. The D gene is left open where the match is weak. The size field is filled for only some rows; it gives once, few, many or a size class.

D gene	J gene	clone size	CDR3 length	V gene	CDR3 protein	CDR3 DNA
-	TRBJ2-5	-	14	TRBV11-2	CASSLTGVQETQYF	TGTGCCAGCAGCTTAACGGGGGTTCAAGAGACCCAGTACTTC
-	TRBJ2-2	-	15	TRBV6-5	CASSYRTRGTGELFF	TGTGCCAGCAGTTATAGGACTCGGGGAACCGGGGAGCTGTTTTTT
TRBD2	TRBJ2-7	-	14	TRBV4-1	CASSRTSGADEQYF	TGCGCCAGCAGCCGGACTAGCGGGGCAGACGAGCAGTACTTC
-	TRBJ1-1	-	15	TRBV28	CASSSPNKRGTEAFF	TGTGCCAGCAGTTCCCCGAATAAACGGGGAACTGAAGCTTTCTTT
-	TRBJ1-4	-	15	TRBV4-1	CASSQGGGKNEKLFF	TGCGCCAGCAGCCAAGGTGGCGGAAAGAATGAAAAACTGTTTTTT
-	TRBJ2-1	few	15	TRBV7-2	CASSPIVSSYNEQFF	TGTGCCAGCAGCCCCATCGTGAGCTCCTACAATGAGCAGTTCTTC
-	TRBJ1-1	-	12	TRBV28	CASRAMNTEAFF	TGTGCCAGCAGGGCCATGAACACTGAAGCTTTCTTT
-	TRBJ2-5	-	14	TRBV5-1	CASSLGAGQETQYF	TGCGCCAGCAGCTTGGGGGCGGGACAAGAGACCCAGTACTTC
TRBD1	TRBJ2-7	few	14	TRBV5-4	CASSLDRGSYEQYF	TGTGCCAGCAGCCTAGACAGGGGATCCTACGAGCAGTACTTC
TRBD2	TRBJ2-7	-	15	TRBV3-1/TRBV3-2	CASAGGTSEAYEQYF	TGTGCCAGCGCAGGAGGGACTAGCGAAGCCTACGAGCAGTACTTC
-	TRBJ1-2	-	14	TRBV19	CARNSTARYYGYTF	TGTGCCCGTAACTCCACAGCCCGATATTATGGCTACACCTTC
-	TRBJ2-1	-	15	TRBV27	CASSLGRVSYNEQFF	TGTGCCAGCAGTTTGGGCAGGGTCTCCTACAATGAGCAGTTCTTC
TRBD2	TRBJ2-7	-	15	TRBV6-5	CASSSGSGIAYEQYF	TGTGCCAGCAGTAGTGGTAGCGGGATTGCCTACGAGCAGTACTTC
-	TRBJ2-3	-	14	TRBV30	CAWRGRTSTDTQYF	TGTGCCTGGAGGGGGCGAACTAGCACAGATACGCAGTATTTT
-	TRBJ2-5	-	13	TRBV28	CASSPGRPGAQYF	TGTGCCAGCAGCCCTGGGCGGCCAGGGGCCCAGTACTTC
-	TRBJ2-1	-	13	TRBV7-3	CASRRQDSNEQFF	TGTGCCAGTCGACGGCAGGACTCCAATGAGCAGTTCTTC
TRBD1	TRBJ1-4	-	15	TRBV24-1	CATSDAGGSGEKLFF	TGTGCCACCAGTGATGCAGGGGGCTCGGGTGAAAAACTGTTTTTT
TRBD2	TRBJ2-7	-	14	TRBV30	CAWSVKASGGEQYF	TGTGCCTGGAGTGTAAAGGCTAGCGGGGGGGAGCAGTACTTC
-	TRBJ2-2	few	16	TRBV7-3	CASSSNARRVGGELFF	TGTGCCAGCAGCTCTAACGCCCGCAGGGTCGGCGGGGAGCTGTTTTTT
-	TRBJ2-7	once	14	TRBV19	CASSIGRAGLRQYF	TGTGCCAGTAGTATTGGGCGGGCTGGGCTTCGGCAGTACTTC
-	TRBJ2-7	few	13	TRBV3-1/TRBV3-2	CASSRGGAWEQYF	TGTGCCAGCAGCCGCGGTGGGGCCTGGGAGCAGTACTTC
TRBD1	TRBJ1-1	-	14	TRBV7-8	CASSPGQANTEAFF	TGTGCCAGCAGCCCGGGACAGGCGAACACTGAAGCTTTCTTT
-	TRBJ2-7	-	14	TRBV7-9	CASSSSGLSYEQYF	TGTGCCAGCAGCTCCTCGGGTCTCTCCTACGAGCAGTACTTC
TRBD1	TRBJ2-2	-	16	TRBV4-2	CASSSRQGLAGGELFF	TGTGCCAGCAGCTCGCGACAGGGGCTGGCCGGCGGGGAGCTGTTTTTT
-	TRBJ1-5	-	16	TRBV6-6	CASSYRGRYSNQPQHF	TGTGCCAGCAGTTACAGAGGGAGATATAGCAATCAGCCCCAGCATTTT
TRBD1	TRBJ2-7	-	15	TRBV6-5	CASSYVSGGRYEQYF	TGTGCCAGCAGTTACGTGTCAGGGGGCCGGTACGAGCAGTACTTC
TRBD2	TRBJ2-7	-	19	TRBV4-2	CASSHATGPSGNRVNEQYF	TGTGCCAGCAGCCACGCGACTGGCCCTAGCGGGAATCGCGTAAACGAGCAGTACTTC
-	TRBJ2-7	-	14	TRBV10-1	CASSRAPGGYEQYF	TGCGCCAGCAGCAGGGCGCCCGGCGGCTACGAGCAGTACTTC
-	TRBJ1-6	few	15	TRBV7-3	CASSLSLIPNSPLHF	TGTGCCAGCAGCTTAAGTCTTATTCCTAATTCACCCCTCCACTTT
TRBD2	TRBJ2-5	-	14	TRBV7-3	CASSHGLAGETQYF	TGTGCCAGCAGCCACGGACTAGCGGGAGAGACCCAGTACTTC
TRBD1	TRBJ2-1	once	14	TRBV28	CASRTGRVYNEQFF	TGTGCCAGCAGGACAGGGAGAGTCTACAATGAGCAGTTCTTC
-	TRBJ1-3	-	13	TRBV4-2	CASSRGTGNTIYF	TGTGCCAGCAGCAGGGGTACTGGAAACACCATATATTTT
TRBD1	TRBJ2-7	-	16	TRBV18	CASSPTPGGGGYEQYF	TGTGCCAGCTCACCAACGCCAGGGGGCGGAGGCTACGAGCAGTACTTC
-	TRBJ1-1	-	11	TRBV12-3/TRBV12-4	CASSPGTEAFF	TGTGCCAGCAGCCCGGGCACTGAAGCTTTCTTT
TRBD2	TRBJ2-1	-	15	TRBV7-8	CASSLSSGSRYEQFF	TGTGCCAGCAGCTTAAGTAGCGGGAGCAGGTATGAGCAGTTCTTC
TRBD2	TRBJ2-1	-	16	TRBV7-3	CASSASSGSSYNEQFF	TGTGCCAGCAGCGCCTCGAGCGGGAGCTCCTACAATGAGCAGTTCTTC
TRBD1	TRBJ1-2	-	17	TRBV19	CASTPRAGQGPQSAYTF	TGTGCCAGTACCCCCCGGGCGGGACAGGGGCCCCAAAGTGCCTACACCTTC